Each of the 30 T cell receptor beta chains below was sequenced from the same sample in a study of blood T cell repertoires in COVID-19. Sequencing used immunoSEQ multiplex PCR; TCRdb keeps in-frame clones, though not all of them. The sample lists over 200,000 clones; around 83% were seen once. Specimen: peripheral blood. These receptors all stem from an elderly man with acute or convalescent COVID-19.

The V gene is TRBV5-1, the J gene TRBJ2-7, with 8 positions matching TRBD1. J lost 2 bases, V lost 4 bases, and 8 bases had no gene match. Germline CDR1 and CDR2: SGHRS and YFSETQ. This CDR3 has 15 residues. The CDR3 sequence: CASSDVSGGTYEQYF. The DNA of the CDR3 is TGCGCCAGCAGCGATGTATCAGGGGGCACCTACGAGCAGTACTTC. Supplemented by reference TRBV5-1 and TRBJ2-7, the full variable domain reads KAGVTQTPRYLIKTRGQQVTLSCSPISGHRSVSWYQQTPGQGLQFLFEYFSETQRNKGNFPGRFSGRQFSNSRSEMNVSTLELGDSALYLCASSDVSGGTYEQYFGPGTRLTVT.

V usage is TRBV3-1 (or the pseudogene TRBV3-2) and J usage is TRBJ1-1, with D possibly matching TRBD1 (6 bases). This CDR3 region has 15 residues. Trimming removed 4 bases at V and 4 bases at J, with 16 bases between. Looked up from germline, CDR1 is LGHDT and CDR2 is YNNKEL (reference sequence). CDR3 DNA: TGTGCCAGCAGCCCCCGCCCGGACAGCAGCACTGAAGCTTTCTTT. It encodes CASSPRPDSSTEAFF.

This clone was seen more than once but under ten times. The chain carries TRBV7-8 and TRBJ2-1; D is ambiguous. V dropped 4 bases and J dropped 2 bases, with 12 bases sitting between them. The CDR3 runs 15 residues. Per the germline V gene, CDR1 is SGHVS and CDR2 is FQNEAQ. The CDR3 DNA sequence: TGTGCCAGCAGCTCAGACTCGTCAGCCTACAATGAGCAGTTCTTC. It yields the protein CASSSDSSAYNEQFF.

The chain links TRBV19 to TRBJ2-3; D call uncertain. V was shortened by 3 bases and J by 0 bases, with 10 bases between the two germline ends. This CDR3 contains 15 residues. The germline V gene has CDR1 LNHDA and CDR2 SQIVND (reference sequence). This chain's CDR3 is CASSIGFSSTDTQYF. The CDR3 nucleotides are TGTGCCAGTAGTATCGGTTTCTCTAGCACAGATACGCAGTATTTT.

The gene calls are TRBV24-1 and TRBJ2-1; TRBD1 agrees at 7 bases. CDR1 and CDR2 (germline): KGHDR, SFDVKD. J was trimmed by 2 bases and V by 9 bases; bases with no gene match: 6. This CDR3 is 14 amino acids long. CDR3 protein: CATGDRVTYNEQFF. CDR3 nucleotide sequence: TGTGCCACCGGAGACAGGGTAACCTACAATGAGCAGTTCTTC.

The chain employs TRBV28 and TRBJ1-5; TRBD1 aligns across 8 bases. CDR3 length equals 14 residues. In germline, CDR1 is MDHEN, CDR2 SYDVKM. V shed 3 bases, J shed 7 bases, and the junction held 5 bases outside the gene matches. The CDR3 here is CASSFRDRYQPQHF. CDR3 coding DNA: TGTGCCAGCAGTTTCAGGGACAGGTACCAGCCCCAGCATTTT. The full variable domain, rest sourced from reference TRBV28 and TRBJ1-5, is DVKVTQSSRYLVKRTGEKVFLECVQDMDHENMFWYRQDPGLGLRLIYFSYDVKMKEKGDIPEGYSVSREKKERFSLILESASTNQTSMYLCASSFRDRYQPQHFGDGTRLSIL.

The V call is TRBV7-8, the J call TRBJ1-6, with 11 bases fitting TRBD1. The CDR3 runs to 16 residues. Per germline, CDR1 SGHVS and CDR2 FQNEAQ. V was clipped by 1 base and J by 9 bases; unmatched bases: 5. This CDR3 is CASSLVGGQGASPLHF. The DNA for the CDR3 is TGTGCCAGCAGCTTAGTTGGAGGACAGGGGGCTTCACCCCTCCACTTT.

V usage is TRBV5-1 and J usage is TRBJ2-3, with 7 bases aligning to TRBD1. The CDR3 sequence is 15 residues long. V lost 2 bases and J lost 2; bases outside the gene matches: 5. CDR1 and CDR2 from the germline V gene are SGHRS and YFSETQ. CDR3 sequence reads: CASSFPTGATDTQYF. In DNA form, the CDR3 reads TGCGCCAGCAGCTTCCCCACAGGGGCCACAGATACGCAGTATTTT.

The rearrangement links TRBV29-1 to TRBJ1-2, with D possibly being TRBD1 (5 bases). CDR1 and CDR2 (germline): SQVTM, ANQGSEA. CDR3 length equals 12 residues. Trimming pared 1 base from V and 2 bases from J, leaving 5 bases between. CDR3 in amino acids: CSVEAGNYGYTF. The CDR3 bases are TGCAGCGTTGAAGCAGGGAACTATGGCTACACCTTC. The whole variable domain, remainder taken from reference TRBV29-1 and TRBJ1-2, is SAVISQKPSRDICQRGTSLTIQCQVDSQVTMMFWYRQQPGQSLTLIATANQGSEATYESGFVIDKFPISRPNLTFSTLTVSNMSPEDSSIYLCSVEAGNYGYTFGSGTRLTVV.

V is TRBV28 and J is TRBJ2-3; 9 nucleotides agree with TRBD2. Germline-derived CDR1 and CDR2 are MDHEN and SYDVKM. The CDR3 spans 16 residues. With 5 bases clipped from V and 2 bases from J, the junction kept 8 bases outside the gene matches. The CDR3 spells CASSPPTSGITDTQYF. In DNA, the CDR3 is TGTGCCAGCAGTCCACCGACTAGCGGAATCACAGATACGCAGTATTTT.

With regard to this clone: The sample carries other DNA sequences with the same CDR3. This chain uses TRBV28 with TRBJ2-5, with TRBD2 identical over 9 bases. Germline V gene data show CDR1 as MDHEN and CDR2 as SYDVKM. The V gene end was trimmed by 2 bases and the J gene end by 5 bases; junction bases not matched to a gene: 3. The CDR3 spans 14 residues. This chain's CDR3 is CASSLASGEETQYF. CDR3 nucleotides: TGTGCCAGCAGTTTAGCTAGCGGGGAGGAGACCCAGTACTTC.

The V and J genes are TRBV5-1 and TRBJ2-5; 8 bases fit TRBD2. The CDR3 is 16 amino acids. Looked up from germline, CDR1 is SGHRS and CDR2 is YFSETQ. V was pared by 0 bases and J by 5 bases, with 9 bases of the junction left unmatched. CDR3 sequence reads: CASSLASGSLWETQYF. The CDR3 DNA reads TGCGCCAGCAGCTTGGCGAGCGGGAGTCTTTGGGAGACCCAGTACTTC.

This clone was detected only a few times. V gene TRBV4-2 combines with J gene TRBJ1-5; D gene uncertain. CDR1 and CDR2 (germline): LGHNA, YNFKEQ. The CDR3 has 13 residues. Trimming left V 4 bases short and J 9 bases short, with 13 bases between. CDR3 sequence (DNA): TGTGCCAGCAGCCCGGCAGGAGGAGGGCCCCAGCATTTT. Its protein product is CASSPAGGGPQHF.

The chain couples TRBV4-2 to TRBJ2-1; TRBD2 matches 9 bases. With V trimmed by 1 base and J by 6 bases, 4 bases remained unmatched. This CDR3 comprises 15 residues. Germline V CDR1 and CDR2: LGHNA, YNFKEQ. The CDR3 spells CASSQVSSGVNEQFF. Here the CDR3 DNA reads TGTGCCAGCAGCCAAGTTTCTAGCGGGGTCAATGAGCAGTTCTTC.

The CDR3 DNA sequence: TGTGCCAGCAGTTACTCTGGCCTCCCAAGCACCGGGGAGCTGTTTTTT. Encoded protein: CASSYSGLPSTGELFF. The V gene is TRBV6-5, the J gene TRBJ2-2; D gene unclear. The V gene's germline CDR1 is MNHEY and CDR2 SVGAGI. The CDR3 is 16 amino acids. V was clipped by 0 bases and J by 4 bases, with 12 bases between them.

In this sample, this clone turned up once. The V and J genes are TRBV7-2 and TRBJ1-2; D is perhaps TRBD1 (5 bases). The length of the CDR3 is 16 residues. V shed 6 bases and J shed 1 base, with 18 bases lying between them. Per the germline V gene, CDR1 is SGHTA and CDR2 is FQGNSA. The CDR3 coding sequence is TGTGCCAGCAGTCGCACGGCAGGGAGGGTTAACTATGGCTACACCTTC. This gives the protein CASSRTAGRVNYGYTF.

This clone occurred a few times. V usage is TRBV10-3 and J usage is TRBJ2-6; 12 bases map to TRBD1. Germline V gene data show CDR1 as ENHRY and CDR2 as SYGVKD. The trim removed 7 bases at V and 1 base at J, leaving 5 bases unmatched. This CDR3 has 17 residues. The CDR3 region is CAINPGQGASGANVLTF. CDR3 coding DNA: TGTGCCATCAACCCGGGACAGGGGGCGTCTGGGGCCAACGTCCTGACTTTC.

This chain connects TRBV19 to TRBJ2-1; 12 bases map to TRBD2. V shed 8 bases, J shed 4 bases, and the junction held 6 bases outside the gene matches. The CDR3 totals 15 residues. Germline assignment: CDR1 LNHDA and CDR2 SQIVND (reference sequence). The CDR3 protein is CASRLAGVLYNEQFF. CDR3 bases: TGTGCCAGTCGACTAGCGGGAGTGTTATACAATGAGCAGTTCTTC.

Comment on this clone: Additional DNA sequences in this sample encode the identical CDR3. The J gene is TRBJ1-1, the V gene TRBV14; the match to TRBD1 covers 8 bases. Per the germline V gene, CDR1 is SGHDN and CDR2 is FVKESK. CDR3 size: 14 residues. V was clipped by 4 bases and J by 1 base; unmatched bases: 2. The CDR3 DNA reads as TGTGCCAGCAGCCTCGGACAGGGGAACACTGAAGCTTTCTTT. Translated, it gives CASSLGQGNTEAFF.

This rearrangement joins TRBV6-1 to TRBJ2-7; 8 bases align to TRBD2. The CDR3 is 16 amino acids. Germline V CDR1 and CDR2: MNHNS, SASEGT. J was trimmed by 3 bases and V by 2 bases; bases with no gene match: 9. The chain's CDR3 is CASSEIRASGLYEQYF. The CDR3 region has the DNA TGTGCCAGCAGTGAAATCAGGGCTAGCGGGCTCTACGAGCAGTACTTC.

This clone has a handful of counts. The V gene is TRBV21-1, the J gene TRBJ2-7; no DNA check was done on the table's D call, TRBD1. TRBV21-1 counts as a pseudogene. This CDR3 comprises 18 residues. This CDR3 is CASSRWGTAPRVSYEQYF. CDR3 DNA sequence: TGTGCCAGCAGCCGCTGGGGGACAGCACCTCGCGTTTCCTACGAGCAGTACTTC.

The chain links TRBV5-1 to TRBJ2-1, with D uncertain. The germline V gene has CDR1 SGHRS and CDR2 YFSETQ. V lost 5 bases, J lost 0 bases, and 9 bases lay in between. The CDR3 is made up of 14 amino acids. CDR3 region: CASSPLISYNEQFF. In DNA form, the CDR3 reads TGCGCCAGCAGTCCACTTATCTCCTACAATGAGCAGTTCTTC.

The chain has TRBV4-2 and TRBJ1-4; no reliable D call. The V and J ends lost 0 bases and 3 bases respectively, with 14 bases between them. This CDR3 contains 17 residues. Germline V gene data show CDR1 as LGHNA and CDR2 as YNFKEQ. In nucleotides, the CDR3 is TGTGCCAGCAGCCAAGAGCCTATACCTCCGGCTAATGAAAAACTGTTTTTT. Translating it yields CASSQEPIPPANEKLFF.

This sequence joins TRBV28 and TRBJ2-7; no definite D call. The CDR3 is 13 amino acids. Germline V gene lookup returns CDR1 MDHEN and CDR2 SYDVKM. V was trimmed by 6 bases and J by 0 bases, leaving 9 bases between them. CDR3 in DNA: TGTGCCAGCAGATTTCCTAGCTCCTACGAGCAGTACTTC. Amino acid sequence: CASRFPSSYEQYF.

This sequence joins TRBV3-1 (or the pseudogene TRBV3-2) and TRBJ2-7; maybe TRBD2 (6 bases). V dropped 4 bases and J dropped 0 bases, with 13 bases sitting between them. This CDR3 region has 15 residues. CDR1 is LGHDT and CDR2 is YNNKEL in the germline V gene (reference sequence). DNA of the CDR3: TGTGCCAGCAGCCGGAGGGGATTAAACTCCTACGAGCAGTACTTC. Protein product: CASSRRGLNSYEQYF.

The chain has TRBV5-6 and TRBJ2-7; D ambiguous. CDR3 length equals 11 residues. Trimming left V 4 bases short and J 4 bases short, with 6 bases between. Germline V CDR1 and CDR2: SGHDT, YYEEEE. The CDR3 DNA reads as TGTGCCAGCAGCCAGAAATACGAGCAGTACTTC. Amino acid sequence: CASSQKYEQYF.

The chain links TRBV12-3 or TRBV12-4 to TRBJ1-5; D possibly corresponds to TRBD1 (5 bases). The CDR3 is made up of 13 amino acids. The V and J ends lost 7 bases and 1 base respectively, with 8 bases between them. CDR3 region: CASNWGSNQPQHF. CDR3 bases: TGTGCCAGCAACTGGGGCAGCAATCAGCCCCAGCATTTT.

For this clone: The sample carries other DNA sequences with the same CDR3. This rearrangement joins TRBV3-1 (or the pseudogene TRBV3-2) to TRBJ2-5; no definite D call. Trimming left V 4 bases short and J 5 bases short, with 5 bases between. The CDR3 consists of 11 residues. Germline V CDR1 and CDR2: LGHDT, YNNKEL (reference sequence). In nucleotides, the CDR3 is TGTGCCAGCAGCCTTCTCGAGACCCAGTACTTC. Residues: CASSLLETQYF.

This clone was seen once. V and J are TRBV11-2 and TRBJ2-7; the D gene is possibly TRBD1 (5 bases). In germline, CDR1 is SGHAT, CDR2 FQNNGV. The V end was cut by 1 base, the J end by 5 bases, with 12 bases between. CDR3 length equals 14 residues. The CDR3 sequence: CASSLGRAGHEQYF. The CDR3 DNA is TGTGCCAGCAGCTTAGGACGCGCAGGGCACGAGCAGTACTTC.

CDR3 amino acids: CASSVTGLAGASTYEQYF. The DNA of the CDR3 is TGCGCCAGCAGCGTGACGGGACTAGCGGGGGCGTCAACCTACGAGCAGTACTTC. The chain links TRBV5-1 to TRBJ2-7, with 14 bases that match TRBD2. V lost 4 bases and J lost 2; bases outside the gene matches: 11. The CDR3 loop spans 18 amino acids. The germline V gene has CDR1 SGHRS and CDR2 YFSETQ.